This TCR beta chain originates from a study of beta chain features in type 1 diabetes. A single heparinised draw of approximately 100 mL on average was taken per donor. With regard to this clone: Its antigen is unknown.

General study points: It was among patients, rather than healthy donors, that naive, central memory and Treg TCRB repertoires appeared more similar.

The study reverse transcribed the entire isolated RNA, so it sequenced expressed TCRB transcripts. Here immunoSEQ multiplex PCR was the method, and the copy in TCRdb shows in-frame clones only, minus some. The data show a few hundred thousand clones, 14% seen once. The germline V gene encodes CDR1 MNHEY and CDR2 SVGAGI. The germline V and J ends were trimmed by 6 bases and 0 bases, with 13 bases remaining between them. The CDR3 length is 15 residues. This sequence originates from a young man in good health. The chain joins TRBV6-5 to TRBJ2-3; TRBD1 might be the D (5 bases). Sequences were obtained from naive CD4+ T cells from blood. CDR3 residues: CASSLDSPSTDTQYF. Here the CDR3 DNA reads TGTGCCAGCAGCCTCGACAGTCCTAGCACAGATACGCAGTATTTT.